This T cell receptor (beta chain) was identified during a study of CD8+CD57+ T cells in acquired aplastic anemia. The overall study: Isolated CD4+ and CD8+ cells, once sorted, yielded DNA averaging roughly 3.2 ug. General study findings and limits: Patients had roughly 30 CD8+ CDR3 sequences in common with controls (the shared set).

With regard to this clonotype: The antigen is undetermined.

Losses at the gene ends were 11 bases for V and 5 bases for J; bases not matched to a gene: 12. CDR3 length: 13 residues. Germline V gives CDR1 LNHNV, CDR2 YYDKDF (reference sequence). Template material for TCR beta VDJ and CDR3 profiling consisted of genomic DNA. TCRdb re-called the reads through MiXCR, storing one row per CDR3 protein. The table lists 150,000 to 200,000 distinct CDR3 sequences, around 60% of them singletons. This sequence originates from a human donor in good health. The chain combines TRBV15 with TRBJ2-7; 7 positions match TRBD1. Sequenced: sorted CD4+, CD8+, or CD8+CD57+ T cells (not recorded which) from PBMCs. The CDR3 region has the DNA TGTGCCGCACAACAGGGGTTAGGGGACGAGCAGTACTTC. Amino acids: CAAQQGLGDEQYF.